This passage covers 25 T cell receptor beta chains from one sample sequenced in a study of T cell responses to AZD1222 COVID-19 vaccine. This table comes from immunoSEQ multiplex PCR, and its TCRdb copy is limited to in-frame clones, with some not included. The repertoire consists of roughly 100,000 clones, with roughly 88% occurring once and the leading ten covering 4% to 6%. The sequencing here drew on peripheral blood, taken on day 0 of AZD1222 vaccination. The receptors shown here come from an adult in good health.

V usage is TRBV7-9 and J usage is TRBJ2-3; no reliable D call. The CDR3 covers 15 residues. V was cut by 5 bases and J by 5 bases, with 17 bases left in between. Germline CDR1 SEHNR, CDR2 FQNEAQ (reference sequence). The CDR3 spells CASSPPWGGLDTQYF. CDR3 nucleotides: TGTGCCAGCAGCCCCCCATGGGGTGGCCTAGATACGCAGTATTTT.

This sequence joins TRBV28 and TRBJ2-7; the D is unclear. The ends were cut back, 10 bases at V and 1 base at J, with 14 bases in the middle. Germline V lookup: CDR1 MDHEN, CDR2 SYDVKM. This CDR3 comprises 13 residues. CDR3 bases: TGTGCCACCGAGAGGACGGAGTCCTACGAGCAGTACTTC. Its translation is CATERTESYEQYF.

V usage is TRBV5-4 and J usage is TRBJ2-5; D perhaps matches TRBD1 (6 bases). The CDR3 spans 15 residues. Germline CDR1 SGHNT, CDR2 YYREEE (reference sequence). V was shortened by 3 bases and J by 2 bases, with 14 bases between the two germline ends. The CDR3 loop is CASSSARGRQETQYF. The DNA of the CDR3 is TGTGCCAGCAGCTCGGCCAGGGGCAGACAAGAGACCCAGTACTTC. Full variable domain (remainder filled in from reference TRBV5-4 and TRBJ2-5): ETGVTQSPTHLIKTRGQQVTLRCSSQSGHNTVSWYQQALGQGPQFIFQYYREEENGRGNFPPRFSGLQFPNYSSELNVNALELDDSALYLCASSSARGRQETQYFGPGTRLLVL.

The chain is built from TRBV5-1 and TRBJ1-1; D not certain. CDR3 length: 15 residues. Germline CDR1 is SGHRS and CDR2 is YFSETQ. V was clipped by 4 bases and J by 1 base, with 14 bases between them. Here the CDR3 reads CASSPGGSANTEAFF. CDR3 sequence (DNA): TGCGCCAGCAGCCCGGGTGGGAGCGCGAACACTGAAGCTTTCTTT.

This clone came up a few times. The genes are TRBV4-2 and TRBJ2-3, with no clear D. V lost 5 bases to trimming and J lost 5 bases, with 11 bases between them. The CDR3 extends over 13 amino acids. Germline V CDR1 and CDR2: LGHNA, YNFKEQ. The CDR3 protein is CASSRRDGDTQYF. CDR3 sequence (DNA): TGTGCCAGCAGCAGACGCGATGGAGATACGCAGTATTTT.

The chain combines TRBV2 with TRBJ1-1; 9 bases are a match to TRBD1. The germline CDR1 and CDR2 sequences are SNHLY and FYNNEI. Trimming at V came to 8 bases and at J to 3 bases, leaving 4 bases not matched to a gene. The CDR3 has 13 residues. DNA of the CDR3: TGTGCCAGCCTCCGGGACAGGGACACTGAAGCTTTCTTT. Translation: CASLRDRDTEAFF.

The chain uses TRBV18 and TRBJ1-2; 7 bases fit TRBD1. V shed 6 bases and J 4 bases; nucleotides not matched to a gene: 11. The germline V gene has CDR1 KGHSH and CDR2 LQKENI. The CDR3 contains 15 residues. The CDR3 is CASSLGQAVGYGYTF. The CDR3 DNA reads TGTGCCAGCTCTCTCGGACAGGCTGTCGGCTATGGCTACACCTTC.

This clone was counted a few times. This chain connects TRBV12-3 or TRBV12-4 to TRBJ1-2; D gene ambiguous. The CDR3 runs to 13 residues. V was shortened by 2 bases and J by 8 bases, with 12 bases between the two germline ends. In nucleotides, the CDR3 is TGTGCCAGCAGTTTAAGGGAACCCGGAGGCTACACCTTC. It translates to CASSLREPGGYTF.

The CDR3 DNA reads TGTGCCAGTAGGACGGCTCAGGGATTGTATGGCTACACCTTC. Encoded protein: CASRTAQGLYGYTF. V and J are TRBV19 and TRBJ1-2, with D possibly TRBD1 on 5 matching bases. Trimming removed 6 bases from V and 5 bases from J, with 16 bases in between. The V gene's germline CDR1 is LNHDA and CDR2 SQIVND (reference sequence). This CDR3 region has 14 residues.

V is TRBV6-6 and J is TRBJ1-4, with D tentatively TRBD1 (5 bases). V was trimmed by 2 bases and J by 6 bases, leaving 10 bases between them. Germline V CDR1 and CDR2: MNHNY, SVGAGI (reference sequence). This CDR3 spans 14 amino acids. The CDR3 DNA is TGTGCCAGCAGTTACCGGGACGGTTATGAAAAACTGTTTTTT. Its translation: CASSYRDGYEKLFF.

The J gene is TRBJ1-2, the V gene TRBV7-6; D may be TRBD1 (5 bases). The germline V gene has CDR1 SGHVS and CDR2 FNYEAQ. This CDR3 is built from 15 residues. V lost 0 bases and J 7 bases, leaving 15 bases between the germline ends. The CDR3 bases are TGTGCCAGCAGCTTAGCCGCGGGGCATACCCGTGGCTACACCTTC. It yields the protein CASSLAAGHTRGYTF.

V gene TRBV7-3 combines with J gene TRBJ1-6; TRBD1 matches 7 bases. V was pared by 5 bases and J by 6 bases, with 4 bases of the junction left unmatched. From germline, CDR1 is SGHTA and CDR2 FQGTGA. The CDR3 length is 14 residues. CDR3 in amino acids: CASSRRQGNSPLHF. Here the CDR3 DNA reads TGTGCCAGCAGCCGACGACAGGGTAATTCACCCCTCCACTTT.

CDR3 DNA: TGTGCCAGCAGTCTAAAAAACAAGGGCGGTGGACTGTTTTTT. This translates into CASSLKNKGGGLFF. The V gene is TRBV6-5, the J gene TRBJ1-4; D ambiguous. CDR3 length: 14 amino acids. Trimming cost V 5 bases and J 13 bases, with 20 bases left between them. Germline V lookup: CDR1 MNHEY, CDR2 SVGAGI.

The chain has TRBV25-1 and TRBJ2-7; 8 positions match TRBD1. Germline V gives CDR1 MGHDK, CDR2 SYGVNS. The CDR3 contains 15 residues. Trimming took 3 bases from V and 6 from J; bases not matched to a gene: 10. For the CDR3, the DNA is TGTGCCAGCAGTGACATCGGACAGGGCGCAGGCGAGCAGTACTTC. Amino acid sequence: CASSDIGQGAGEQYF.

The chain has TRBV15 and TRBJ1-2; no firm D call. Germline-derived CDR1 and CDR2 are LNHNV and YYDKDF (reference sequence). V shed 1 base and J shed 11 bases, with 17 bases lying between them. The CDR3 consists of 14 residues. CDR3 protein: CATSRGMDEMSYTF. CDR3 in DNA: TGTGCCACCAGCAGAGGAATGGACGAGATGAGTTACACCTTC.

This chain uses TRBV29-1 with TRBJ2-1; weak D call: TRBD2 (5 bases). The CDR3 runs 13 residues. CDR1 is SQVTM, CDR2 ANQGSEA, per germline. V was shortened by 6 bases and J by 6 bases, with 15 bases between the two germline ends. The CDR3 protein is CSVREGLGNEQFF. The CDR3 DNA reads TGCAGCGTCCGTGAGGGTCTGGGCAATGAGCAGTTCTTC.

The V and J genes are TRBV5-5 and TRBJ2-1; TRBD1 might be the D (6 bases). The CDR3 has 14 amino acids. CDR1 is SGHKS, CDR2 YYEKEE, per germline (reference sequence). The V end was cut by 5 bases, the J end by 1 base, with 10 bases between. The CDR3 coding sequence is TGTGCCAGCAGTACACAGGGTTCCTACAATGAGCAGTTCTTC. Protein: CASSTQGSYNEQFF.

Here the CDR3 reads CASRYLTGKLFF. For the CDR3, the DNA is TGTGCCAGTAGATACTTGACAGGAAAACTGTTTTTT. This chain joins TRBV19 and TRBJ1-4, with a weak D call TRBD1 (6 bases). This CDR3 is 12 amino acids long. Germline CDR1 reads LNHDA; CDR2 reads SQIVND (reference sequence). Trimming removed 6 bases at V and 10 bases at J, with 12 bases between.

This chain uses TRBV24-1 with TRBJ2-1; 11 nucleotides align to TRBD1. Germline V CDR1 and CDR2: KGHDR, SFDVKD. The CDR3 contains 13 residues. The junction had 5 bases not matched to a gene; V was cut back by 9 bases and J by 8 bases. CDR3 amino acids: CATGTGGRDEQFF. In nucleotides, the CDR3 is TGTGCCACCGGGACAGGGGGGCGGGATGAGCAGTTCTTC.

This chain uses TRBV3-1 (or the pseudogene TRBV3-2) with TRBJ2-1; D is unclear. Trimming stripped 0 bases from V and 7 bases from J, with 13 bases between. Per germline, CDR1 LGHDT and CDR2 YNNKEL (reference sequence). The CDR3 is made up of 15 amino acids. The CDR3: CASSQELIGRNEQFF. CDR3 DNA: TGTGCCAGCAGCCAAGAGTTGATCGGTCGTAATGAGCAGTTCTTC.

This sequence joins TRBV28 and TRBJ1-5; D possibly corresponds to TRBD1 (6 bases). This CDR3 spans 16 amino acids. Trimming took off 6 bases at V and 4 bases at J, with 19 bases between the two ends. Germline V gene sequence: CDR1 MDHEN, CDR2 SYDVKM. The CDR3 DNA reads TGTGCCAGCAGCCTCCTAACAGGGTACCGGAATCAGCCCCAGCATTTT. Amino acids: CASSLLTGYRNQPQHF. Full variable domain (rest looked up from reference TRBV28 and TRBJ1-5): DVKVTQSSRYLVKRTGEKVFLECVQDMDHENMFWYRQDPGLGLRLIYFSYDVKMKEKGDIPEGYSVSREKKERFSLILESASTNQTSMYLCASSLLTGYRNQPQHFGDGTRLSIL.

The gene calls are TRBV25-1 and TRBJ1-2; no clear D. Per germline, CDR1 MGHDK and CDR2 SYGVNS. The ends were cut back, 5 bases at V and 4 bases at J, with 5 bases in the middle. The CDR3 runs 11 residues. The CDR3 region is CASSLLYGYTF. The CDR3 DNA follows: TGTGCCAGCAGTCTACTCTATGGCTACACCTTC.

As to this clone: The identical CDR3 is also encoded by other nucleotide sequences in the sample. The genes are TRBV3-1 (or the pseudogene TRBV3-2) and TRBJ1-5, with D possibly TRBD1 on 5 matching bases. Germline CDR1 and CDR2: LGHDT and YNNKEL (reference sequence). CDR3 size: 14 residues. V gave up 3 bases and J gave up 4 bases, with 10 bases separating them. The CDR3 sequence: CASSHLGGNQPQHF. The CDR3 bases are TGTGCCAGCAGCCACCTGGGGGGAAATCAGCCCCAGCATTTT.

The chain carries TRBV4-3 and TRBJ1-3, with 10 bases lining up with TRBD1. The J segment lost 3 bases and the V segment lost 4 bases, leaving 6 bases of the junction unmatched. Germline CDR1 reads LGHNA; CDR2 reads YSLEER. There are 16 residues in the CDR3. CDR3 in amino acids: CASSPTTGGFGNTIYF. The CDR3 DNA follows: TGCGCCAGCAGCCCAACGACAGGGGGCTTTGGAAACACCATATATTTT.

This clone has a handful of counts. V and J are TRBV6-2 or TRBV6-3 and TRBJ1-5, with TRBD1 matching over 8 bases. Germline CDR1 MNHEY, CDR2 SVGEGT. The CDR3 contains 14 residues. V gave up 2 bases and J gave up 4 bases; unmatched junction bases: 1. The CDR3: CASSYRQGNQPQHF. The CDR3 region has the DNA TGTGCCAGCAGTTACCGACAGGGGAATCAGCCCCAGCATTTT.